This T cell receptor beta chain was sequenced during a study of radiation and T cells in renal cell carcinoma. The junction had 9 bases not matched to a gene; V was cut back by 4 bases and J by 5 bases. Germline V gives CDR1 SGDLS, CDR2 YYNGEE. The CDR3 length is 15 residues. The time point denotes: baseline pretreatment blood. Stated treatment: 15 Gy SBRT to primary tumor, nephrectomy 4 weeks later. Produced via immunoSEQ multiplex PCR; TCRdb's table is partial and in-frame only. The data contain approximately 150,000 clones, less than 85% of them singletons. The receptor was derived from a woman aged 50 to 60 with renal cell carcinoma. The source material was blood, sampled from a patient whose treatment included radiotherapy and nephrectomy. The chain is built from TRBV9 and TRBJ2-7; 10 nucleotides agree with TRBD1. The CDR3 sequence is CASSTGTGEQHEQYF. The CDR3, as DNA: TGTGCCAGCAGCACCGGGACAGGGGAACAGCACGAGCAGTACTTC.